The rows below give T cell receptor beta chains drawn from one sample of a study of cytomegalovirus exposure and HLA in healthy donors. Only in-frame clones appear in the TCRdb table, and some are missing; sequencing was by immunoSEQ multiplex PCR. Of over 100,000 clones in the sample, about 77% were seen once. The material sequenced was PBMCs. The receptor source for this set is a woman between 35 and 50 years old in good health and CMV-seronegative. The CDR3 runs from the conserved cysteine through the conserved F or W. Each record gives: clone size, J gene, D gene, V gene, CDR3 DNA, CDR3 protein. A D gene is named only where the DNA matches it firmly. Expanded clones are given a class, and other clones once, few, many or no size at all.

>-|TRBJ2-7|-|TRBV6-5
TGTGCCAGCAGTCCCGACAGGTTTCCCTACGAGCAGTACTTC
CASSPDRFPYEQYF
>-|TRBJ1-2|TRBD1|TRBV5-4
TGTGCCAGCAGCTTGGCCCATCGCGGGACAGTATATGGCTACACCTTC
CASSLAHRGTVYGYTF
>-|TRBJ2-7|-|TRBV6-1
TGTGCCAGCAGCGCACAGGAAATACCTTCCTACGAGCAGTACTTC
CASSAQEIPSYEQYF
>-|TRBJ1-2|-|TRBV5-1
TGCGCCAGCAGCTTGACGGCAGGGCCTAACTATGGCTACACCTTC
CASSLTAGPNYGYTF
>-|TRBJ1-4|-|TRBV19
TGTGCCAGTTCTCCAAGCCTTCTCGAAAAACTGTTTTTT
CASSPSLLEKLFF
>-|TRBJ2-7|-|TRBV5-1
TGCGCCAGCAGCTTGGATGGGGGGGCGGCCTACGAGCAGTACTTC
CASSLDGGAAYEQYF
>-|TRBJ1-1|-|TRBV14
TGTGCCAGCAGCCAAGTTTCATACACTGAAGCTTTCTTT
CASSQVSYTEAFF
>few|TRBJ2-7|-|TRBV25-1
TGTGCCAGCAGTGACCCGACATTAATTTACGAGCAGTACTTC
CASSDPTLIYEQYF
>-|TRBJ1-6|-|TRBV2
TGTGCCAGCAGACCCAATGCTCAGTCAAATTCACCCCTCCACTTT
CASRPNAQSNSPLHF
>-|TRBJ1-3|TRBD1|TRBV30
TGTGCCTGGAGTGTCAAGGACAGGGGGCCCCACACCATATATTTT
CAWSVKDRGPHTIYF
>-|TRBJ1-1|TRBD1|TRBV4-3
TGCGCCAGCAGCCAAGATATGGCAGGGGGGACTGAAGCTTTCTTT
CASSQDMAGGTEAFF
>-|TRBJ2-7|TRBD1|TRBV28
TGTGCCAGCAGTGGCCTGGGACAGGGGGAATACGAGCAGTACTTC
CASSGLGQGEYEQYF
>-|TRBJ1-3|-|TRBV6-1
TGTGCCAGCAGTGAACTGGGGGCCTCTGGAAACACCATATATTTT
CASSELGASGNTIYF
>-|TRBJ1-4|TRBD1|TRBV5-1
TGCGCCAGCAGCACGACAGGGTCGTACGAAAAACTGTTTTTT
CASSTTGSYEKLFF
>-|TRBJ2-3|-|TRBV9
TGTGCCAGCAGCGAAACTAGAGGCGGCACAGATACGCAGTATTTT
CASSETRGGTDTQYF
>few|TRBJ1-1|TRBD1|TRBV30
TGTGCCTGGCAAGGACAGGGAGGGACTGAAGCTTTCTTT
CAWQGQGGTEAFF
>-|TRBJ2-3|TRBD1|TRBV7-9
TGTGCCAGCAGCCCTGAAGACAGGGCAGGTGGAGATACGCAGTATTTT
CASSPEDRAGGDTQYF
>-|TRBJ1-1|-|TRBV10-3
TGTGCCATCAGTGAGAGGGGAGGTGAAGCTTTCTTT
CAISERGGEAFF
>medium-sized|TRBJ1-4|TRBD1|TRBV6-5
TGTGCCAGCAGACGCGGGACAGGTTACTATGAAAAACTGTTTTTT
CASRRGTGYYEKLFF
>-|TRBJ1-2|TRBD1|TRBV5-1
TGCGCCAGCAGCCCGCGACAGGGTAGTAATGGCTACACCTTC
CASSPRQGSNGYTF
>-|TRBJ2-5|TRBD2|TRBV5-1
TGCGCCAGCAGCTTGAGTAGCGGGGGACAAGAGACCCAGTACTTC
CASSLSSGGQETQYF
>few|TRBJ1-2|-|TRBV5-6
TGTGCCAGCAGGAGGAACTATGGCTACACCTTC
CASRRNYGYTF
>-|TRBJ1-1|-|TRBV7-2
TGTGCCAGCAGATACATAACTGGACAGGAAGCTTTCTTT
CASRYITGQEAFF
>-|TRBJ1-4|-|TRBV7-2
TGTGCCAGCAGCGGACAACCCACAACAGGAGTCAGGCGCGGTGAAAAACTGTTTTTT
CASSGQPTTGVRRGEKLFF
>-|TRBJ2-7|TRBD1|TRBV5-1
TGCGCCAGCAGCCACCGGGACAGGTACGAGCAGTACTTC
CASSHRDRYEQYF
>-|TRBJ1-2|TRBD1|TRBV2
TGTGCCAGCAGTACGGACAGGGGGCACTATGGCTACACCTTC
CASSTDRGHYGYTF
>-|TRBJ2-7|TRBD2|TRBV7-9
TGTGCCAGCAGCTGGCCCCGTCAAGCGGGGACCTTCTACGAGCAGTACTTC
CASSWPRQAGTFYEQYF
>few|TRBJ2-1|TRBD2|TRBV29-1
TGCAGCGTTGGGGATAGCGGGGACGCCTACAATGAGCAGTTCTTC
CSVGDSGDAYNEQFF
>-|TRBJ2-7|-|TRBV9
TGTGCCAGCAGCGTAGAGGGAGGGGGGGGCGAGCAGTACTTC
CASSVEGGGGEQYF
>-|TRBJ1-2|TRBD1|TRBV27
TGTGCCAGCAGCCACAGGGACAGGGTGGCCTATGGCTACACCTTC
CASSHRDRVAYGYTF
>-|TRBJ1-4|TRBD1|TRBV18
TGTGCCAGCTCACCACCCAACAGGGGCGGTGAAAAACTGTTTTTT
CASSPPNRGGEKLFF
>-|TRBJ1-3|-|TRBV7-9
TGTGCCAGCAGCTTAGCGGGCAGGGTGGTATCTGGAAACACCATATATTTT
CASSLAGRVVSGNTIYF
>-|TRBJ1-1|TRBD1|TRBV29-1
TGCAGCGTCGGACAGGCCATGAACACTGAAGCTTTCTTT
CSVGQAMNTEAFF
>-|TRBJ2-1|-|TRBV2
TGTGCCAGCAGTGGGACAGACCAACTCTACAATGAGCAGTTCTTC
CASSGTDQLYNEQFF
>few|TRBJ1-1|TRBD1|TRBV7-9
TGTGCCAGCAGCTCAATCACAGGGGGCTTGAACACTGAAGCTTTCTTT
CASSSITGGLNTEAFF
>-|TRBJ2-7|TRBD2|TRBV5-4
TGTGCCAGCAGCGGTCGAGTGGCGGGGGACTCCTACGAGCAGTACTTC
CASSGRVAGDSYEQYF
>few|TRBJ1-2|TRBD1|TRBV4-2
TGTGCCAGCAGCCATGGCACCACCGGGACAGGGAACTATGGCTACACCTTC
CASSHGTTGTGNYGYTF
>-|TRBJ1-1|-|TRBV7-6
TGTGCCAGCAGCTTACATGCGGGAAAGGCTGAAGCTTTCTTT
CASSLHAGKAEAFF
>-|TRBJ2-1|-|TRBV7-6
TGTGCCAGCAGCTTAAGCCAGACAGGCCTGAGCTCCTACAATGAGCAGTTCTTC
CASSLSQTGLSSYNEQFF
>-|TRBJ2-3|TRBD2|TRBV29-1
TGCAGCGTATTATTGACTAGCGGGGGAAGCCATACGCAGTATTTT
CSVLLTSGGSHTQYF
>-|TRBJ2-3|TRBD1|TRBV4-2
TGTGCCAGCAGCCGACGGACAGGTCCGTTCGAGGGAGATACGCAGTATTTT
CASSRRTGPFEGDTQYF
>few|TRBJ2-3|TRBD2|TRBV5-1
TGCGCCAGCAGCTTGAATCTGCTTGGGGCGGGGGACACAGATACGCAGTATTTT
CASSLNLLGAGDTDTQYF
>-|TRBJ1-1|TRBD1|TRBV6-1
TGTGCCAGCAGTGACAGGGGGCGCGGCACTGAAGCTTTCTTT
CASSDRGRGTEAFF
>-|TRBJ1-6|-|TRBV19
TGTGCCAGTAGTTTCGCGAGCAGGGGTCTGGGCTCACCCCTCCACTTT
CASSFASRGLGSPLHF
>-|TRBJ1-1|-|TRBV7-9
TGTGCCAGCAGCTTAGAGGGGCGACAGCCTGAAGCTTTCTTT
CASSLEGRQPEAFF